This is a list of T cell receptor beta chains from one sample in a study of blood T cell repertoires in COVID-19. TCRdb keeps only in-frame clones here, not all; method: immunoSEQ multiplex PCR. The table has fewer than 150,000 clones, 70% to 85% seen once. Sequenced sample: peripheral blood. These TCRs come from a man between 45 and 60 years old with acute or convalescent COVID-19. Both conserved end residues are part of each CDR3. The order of the fields is J gene, CDR3 length, D gene, V gene, clone size, CDR3 protein, CDR3 DNA. D genes are given only for firm matches. Only some rows state a clone size, as once, few, many or a class for expanded clones.

TRBJ2-3 12 . TRBV9 many CASQGVTDTQYF TGTGCCAGCCAAGGGGTGACAGATACGCAGTATTTT
TRBJ1-6 16 TRBD1 TRBV25-1 . CASTAPDRGWNSPLHF TGTGCCAGCACCGCCCCAGACAGGGGTTGGAATTCACCCCTCCACTTT
TRBJ1-2 16 TRBD1 TRBV18 . CASSLPPGQGGYGYTF TGTGCCAGCTCACTTCCCCCGGGACAGGGGGGCTATGGCTACACCTTC
TRBJ1-5 18 TRBD1 TRBV2 . CASRNRDRGLDSNQPQHF TGTGCCAGCAGGAACCGGGACAGGGGGCTGGATAGCAATCAGCCCCAGCATTTT
TRBJ1-1 15 . TRBV9 . CASSPSLGGRTEAFF TGTGCCAGCAGCCCAAGTCTTGGGGGCCGCACTGAAGCTTTCTTT
TRBJ1-5 13 . TRBV19 . CASSIQDNQPQHF TGTGCCAGTAGTATCCAGGACAATCAGCCCCAGCATTTT
TRBJ2-1 15 . TRBV7-8 . CASSLIHHPYNEQFF TGTGCCAGCAGCTTAATTCATCATCCCTACAATGAGCAGTTCTTC
TRBJ1-1 12 . TRBV24-1 . CATSDLDTEAFF TGTGCCACCTCGGACTTGGACACTGAAGCTTTCTTT
TRBJ1-1 14 TRBD1 TRBV27 . CASSPDRGRTEAFF TGTGCCAGCAGTCCCGACAGGGGACGTACTGAAGCTTTCTTT
TRBJ2-6 15 . TRBV5-1 . CASSSTGSGANVLTF TGCGCCAGCAGCTCAACAGGGTCCGGGGCCAACGTCCTGACTTTC
TRBJ1-6 15 . TRBV18 . CASSPIDRPNSPLHF TGTGCCAGCTCACCCATTGACAGACCTAATTCACCCCTCCACTTT
TRBJ2-7 12 . TRBV5-6 once CASSFAGYEQYF TGTGCCAGCAGCTTTGCGGGCTACGAGCAGTACTTC
TRBJ1-1 13 . TRBV21-1 . CANPKTGNTEAFF TGTGCCAATCCTAAGACAGGGAACACTGAAGCTTTCTTT
TRBJ2-1 15 TRBD2 TRBV10-3 . CAISKTSGGANEQFF TGTGCCATCAGTAAGACTAGCGGGGGGGCAAATGAGCAGTTCTTC
TRBJ2-7 14 TRBD2 TRBV5-1 . CASSPSSGTYEQYF TGCGCCAGCAGTCCGTCTAGCGGGACCTACGAGCAGTACTTC
TRBJ1-5 14 . TRBV2 few CASSGQAGNQPQHF TGTGCCAGCAGTGGACAGGCGGGCAATCAGCCCCAGCATTTT
TRBJ1-1 17 TRBD1 TRBV19 . CASSIGTGSFWNTEAFF TGTGCCAGTAGTATAGGGACAGGGAGTTTTTGGAACACTGAAGCTTTCTTT
TRBJ2-1 13 . TRBV19 . CATKGGRMDEQFF TGTGCCACCAAGGGGGGGCGTATGGATGAGCAGTTCTTC
TRBJ1-2 12 TRBD1 TRBV29-1 once CSVGTGDYGYTF TGCAGCGTTGGTACAGGGGACTATGGCTACACCTTC
TRBJ2-5 15 . TRBV27 . CASSLYQGGQETQYF TGTGCCAGCAGTTTATACCAGGGCGGACAAGAGACCCAGTACTTC
TRBJ2-1 20 TRBD2 TRBV13 . CASSPRGVGLAGVSYNEQFF TGTGCCAGCAGCCCGCGGGGGGTTGGCCTAGCGGGAGTGTCCTACAATGAGCAGTTCTTC
TRBJ1-5 14 TRBD1 TRBV28 . CASSLFGGQQPQHF TGTGCCAGCAGTTTATTCGGGGGACAGCAGCCCCAGCATTTT
TRBJ2-2 15 . TRBV18 once CASSIRAGATGELFF TGTGCCAGCTCAATCCGGGCGGGGGCCACCGGGGAGCTGTTTTTT
TRBJ1-2 14 . TRBV10-2 . CASSDSDRSYGYTF TGCGCCAGCAGTGATTCCGACAGGTCCTATGGCTACACCTTC
TRBJ2-3 19 TRBD2 TRBV5-8 . CASSLGLAGASTSTDTQYF TGTGCCAGCAGCTTGGGCCTAGCGGGGGCCTCTACTAGCACAGATACGCAGTATTTT
TRBJ1-5 13 . TRBV10-3 . CAIRRDINQPQHF TGTGCCATCAGACGGGACATCAATCAGCCCCAGCATTTT
TRBJ2-5 15 TRBD2 TRBV5-4 once CASSPGLAGGETQYF TGTGCCAGCAGCCCTGGACTAGCGGGGGGAGAGACCCAGTACTTC
TRBJ1-4 14 TRBD1 TRBV5-1 . CASSLQGANEKLFF TGCGCCAGCAGCCTACAGGGGGCTAATGAAAAACTGTTTTTT
TRBJ2-6 16 . TRBV28 once CASSPGSGAGANVLTF TGTGCCAGCAGTCCCGGGAGTGGCGCTGGGGCCAACGTCCTGACTTTC